This entry lists 7 T cell receptor beta chains sequenced from one sample in a study of shared T cell receptors in the human thymus listed by TCRdb under 2021. Library method: the immunoSEQ multiplex PCR assay. Sourced from immuneACCESS, this table was stored by TCRdb with only in-frame sequences that have V and J called. A share of the clones is absent; for the studies checked, an unresolved V gene accounts for under half, and the remainder has no known explanation. Present in this sample are about 660,000 clones, approximately 87% of which were seen just once. The ten largest clonotypes hold over 0.008% of the sample. A further study also used this sample, focusing on human thymus T cells.

The sequenced sample consisted of thymocytes. These TCRs come from a boy in the first two years of life with a congenital heart defect. Donor details come from another sample of the same person, matched by shared clones.

The gene calls are TRBV18 and TRBJ1-2, with D maybe TRBD1 (5 bases). This CDR3 has 13 amino acids. Trimming removed 3 bases from V and 3 bases from J, with 8 bases in between. In germline, CDR1 is KGHSH, CDR2 LQKENI. CDR3 region: CASSPTEDYGYTF. Here the CDR3 DNA reads TGTGCCAGCTCACCGACAGAGGACTATGGCTACACCTTC.

The genes are TRBV18 and TRBJ1-1; D might be TRBD1 (6 bases). The germline CDR1 and CDR2 sequences are KGHSH and LQKENI. With 6 bases removed from V and 2 bases from J, the gap between germline ends came to 10 bases. The CDR3 extends over 13 amino acids. DNA for the CDR3: TGTGCCAGCTCGGGGACAAACAACACTGAAGCTTTCTTT. It encodes CASSGTNNTEAFF.

The chain links TRBV25-1 to TRBJ2-5; D unclear. Per the germline V gene, CDR1 is MGHDK and CDR2 is SYGVNS. The ends were cut back, 2 bases at V and 4 bases at J, with 14 bases in the middle. There are 15 residues in the CDR3. CDR3 sequence reads: CASSEESRITETQYF. CDR3 DNA: TGTGCCAGCAGTGAAGAGTCTAGAATCACAGAGACCCAGTACTTC.

J is TRBJ2-7 and V is TRBV27; perhaps TRBD1 as D (8 bases). V was pared by 2 bases and J by 5 bases, with 10 bases between. Per the germline V gene, CDR1 is MNHEY and CDR2 is SMNVEV (reference sequence). This CDR3 comprises 13 residues. In DNA form, the CDR3 reads TGTGCCAGCAGTTTAACAGGGGGGGACGAGCAGTACTTC. Translating gives CASSLTGGDEQYF.

This chain joins TRBV6-5 and TRBJ2-1; D might be TRBD1 (5 bases). There are 13 residues in the CDR3. V lost 0 bases to trimming and J lost 9 bases, with 9 bases between them. Germline CDR1 is MNHEY and CDR2 is SVGAGI. CDR3 loop: CASSYSPDSEQFF. In DNA, the CDR3 is TGTGCCAGCAGTTACTCGCCAGACAGTGAGCAGTTCTTC.

J is TRBJ2-3 and V is TRBV4-1; 11 bases align to TRBD2. The J segment lost 4 bases and the V segment lost 1 base, leaving 7 bases of the junction unmatched. The CDR3 spans 17 residues. Looked up from germline, CDR1 is MGHRA and CDR2 is YSYEKL. The CDR3 DNA follows: TGCGCCAGCAGCCAAGGTGCGACTAGCGGGGCATCAGATACGCAGTATTTT. Its translation is CASSQGATSGASDTQYF.

This clone appeared a few times. V is TRBV5-5 and J is TRBJ1-1; 8 bases match TRBD1. The CDR3 covers 16 residues. Looked up from germline, CDR1 is SGHKS and CDR2 is YYEKEE (reference sequence). The V and J ends lost 1 base and 4 bases, in that order; junction bases with no gene match: 9. The CDR3, as DNA: TGTGCCAGCAGCTTGACCTACACAGGGGGAGGCACTGAAGCTTTCTTT. It specifies CASSLTYTGGGTEAFF.